These 18 T cell receptor beta chains share one sample of origin, sequenced in a study of neurological immune-mediated disorders. TCRdb reanalysed the 5' RACE reads using MiXCR and keeps one entry per CDR3 protein. Of around 60,000 distinct CDR3 sequences detected, around 3.4% appear once; the ten largest clones hold 7.1%. Specimen: PBMCs. The origin of the receptors is a woman between 55 and 75 years old with multiple sclerosis.

This clonotype has a count of ten or more. This sequence joins TRBV5-1 and TRBJ1-1; perhaps TRBD1 as D (6 bases). Germline CDR1 is SGHRS and CDR2 is YFSETQ. With 0 bases removed from V and 11 bases from J, the gap between germline ends came to 20 bases. This CDR3 is 15 amino acids long. CDR3: CASSLAGRGGSNAFF. DNA for the CDR3: TGCGCCAGCAGCTTGGCCGGCAGGGGCGGATCGAATGCTTTCTTT.

This clonotype has at least ten counts. The rearrangement uses TRBV9 and TRBJ1-1; tentative D call: TRBD1 (6 bases). V gave up 0 bases and J gave up 5 bases, with 14 bases separating them. Germline V gene lookup returns CDR1 SGDLS and CDR2 YYNGEE. This CDR3 has 15 amino acids. CDR3 sequence: CASSVGGGILTEAFF. CDR3 DNA sequence: TGTGCCAGCAGCGTAGGAGGGGGGATTCTTACTGAAGCTTTCTTT.

This clonotype showed up many times. This chain joins TRBV28 and TRBJ1-2; TRBD1 matches 11 bases. Germline V gene data show CDR1 as MDHEN and CDR2 as SYDVKM. V shed 1 base and J 4 bases; nucleotides not matched to a gene: 2. The CDR3 is 15 amino acids. The DNA of the CDR3 is TGTGCCAGCAGTTTATCCGGGACAGGGGGCTATGGCTACACCTTC. Amino acid sequence: CASSLSGTGGYGYTF.

This clonotype occurred many times. The chain couples TRBV7-2 to TRBJ2-3; 9 nucleotides line up with TRBD2. J was trimmed by 2 bases and V by 1 base; bases with no gene match: 7. The length of the CDR3 is 17 residues. Germline V gene data show CDR1 as SGHTA and CDR2 as FQGNSA. The CDR3: CASSLGLAGASTDTQYF. DNA for the CDR3: TGTGCCAGCAGCTTAGGTTTAGCGGGGGCCTCCACAGATACGCAGTATTTT.

In this sample, this clonotype turned up many times. The chain couples TRBV5-1 to TRBJ2-7, with 7 nucleotides matching TRBD1. Trimming cost V 0 bases and J 2 bases; bases outside gene matches: 5. CDR3 length: 15 amino acids. Germline V CDR1 and CDR2: SGHRS, YFSETQ. CDR3 loop: CASSLGTGVTYEQYF. CDR3 DNA: TGCGCCAGCAGCTTGGGAACAGGGGTAACCTACGAGCAGTACTTC. The full variable domain, with the rest looked up from reference TRBV5-1 and TRBJ2-7, is KAGVTQTPRYLIKTRGQQVTLSCSPISGHRSVSWYQQTPGQGLQFLFEYFSETQRNKGNFPGRFSGRQFSNSRSEMNVSTLELGDSALYLCASSLGTGVTYEQYFGPGTRLTVT.

This clonotype appeared a few times. The chain recombines TRBV20-1 with TRBJ2-7; D remains unclear. This CDR3 has 10 residues. CDR1 and CDR2 from the germline V gene are DFQATT and SNEGSKA (reference sequence). V was pared by 5 bases and J by 5 bases, with 7 bases between. The CDR3 loop reads CSASHHEQYF. In nucleotides, the CDR3 is TGCAGTGCTTCGCACCACGAGCAGTACTTC.

This clonotype was counted at least ten times. V usage is TRBV28 and J usage is TRBJ2-7; D call uncertain. The germline V and J ends were trimmed by 5 bases and 2 bases, with 22 bases remaining between them. The CDR3 sequence is 17 residues long. The V gene's germline CDR1 is MDHEN and CDR2 SYDVKM. The CDR3 DNA follows: TGTGCCAGCAGTCCTACTAAAGACATTTATAGAACCTACGAGCAGTACTTC. The encoded protein is CASSPTKDIYRTYEQYF. The full variable domain, with the rest looked up from reference TRBV28 and TRBJ2-7, is DVKVTQSSRYLVKRTGEKVFLECVQDMDHENMFWYRQDPGLGLRLIYFSYDVKMKEKGDIPEGYSVSREKKERFSLILESASTNQTSMYLCASSPTKDIYRTYEQYFGPGTRLTVT.

Many counts were recorded for this clonotype. The chain links TRBV5-1 to TRBJ2-3; 7 bases are shared with TRBD1. Unmatched junction bases numbered 0, after V lost 4 bases and J lost 1 base. The CDR3 has 13 amino acids. Germline CDR1 and CDR2: SGHRS and YFSETQ. The CDR3 sequence: CASSGTGTDTQYF. The CDR3 region has the DNA TGCGCCAGCAGCGGGACAGGCACAGATACGCAGTATTTT.

This clonotype has just a few counts. V usage is TRBV28 and J usage is TRBJ1-1; D might be TRBD1 (6 bases). CDR1 is MDHEN and CDR2 is SYDVKM in the germline V gene. Trimming shortened V by 0 bases and J by 1 base, and 12 bases separated the two germline ends. The CDR3 has 16 amino acids. The CDR3 DNA follows: TGTGCCAGCAGTTTATGGCGGGGGGCGGGGAACACTGAAGCTTTCTTT. Its protein product is CASSLWRGAGNTEAFF. Full variable domain (outside the CDR3, taken from reference TRBV28 and TRBJ1-1): DVKVTQSSRYLVKRTGEKVFLECVQDMDHENMFWYRQDPGLGLRLIYFSYDVKMKEKGDIPEGYSVSREKKERFSLILESASTNQTSMYLCASSLWRGAGNTEAFFGQGTRLTVV.

In its sample, this clonotype was seen many times. V usage is TRBV5-6 and J usage is TRBJ2-5; D gene unclear. Germline values: CDR1 SGHDT, CDR2 YYEEEE. The CDR3 spans 15 residues. V gave up 4 bases and J gave up 3 bases, with 16 bases separating them. The CDR3 region has the DNA TGTGCCAGCAGCCCCGTCGGCAGCACAAAAGAGACCCAGTACTTC. Residues: CASSPVGSTKETQYF.

This clonotype has at least ten counts. This chain joins TRBV5-6 and TRBJ1-1; 8 bases agree with TRBD1. Trimming took 6 bases from V and 3 from J; bases not matched to a gene: 4. Germline CDR1 reads SGHDT; CDR2 reads YYEEEE. The CDR3 runs 13 residues. This CDR3 reads CASIGTGYTEAFF. CDR3 coding DNA: TGTGCCAGCATCGGGACAGGCTACACTGAAGCTTTCTTT.

This clonotype came up many times. The chain couples TRBV5-6 to TRBJ2-3; D is ambiguous. The CDR3 is 17 residues long. With 3 bases removed from V and 4 bases from J, the gap between germline ends came to 21 bases. Germline V CDR1 and CDR2: SGHDT, YYEEEE. Here the CDR3 reads CASSSLSAIRVADTQYF. CDR3 in DNA: TGTGCCAGCAGCTCACTCTCCGCCATCCGGGTTGCAGATACGCAGTATTTT.

This clonotype was counted at least ten times. For the CDR3, the DNA is TGTGCCAGCAGTCCCTACAGGGTCGGGGAGCTGTTTTTT. This codes for CASSPYRVGELFF. The genes are TRBV12-3 or TRBV12-4 and TRBJ2-2, with D possibly being TRBD1 (6 bases). The CDR3 sequence is 13 residues long. V was trimmed by 5 bases and J by 7 bases, leaving 11 bases between them.

This clonotype was seen repeatedly, ten times or more. The V gene is TRBV19, the J gene TRBJ2-3; TRBD1 might be the D (5 bases). The germline V and J ends were trimmed by 5 bases and 4 bases, with 10 bases remaining between them. The CDR3 totals 13 residues. CDR1 is LNHDA, CDR2 SQIVND, per germline (reference sequence). The CDR3 bases are TGTGCCAGTAGTTTCCAGGGATCAGATACGCAGTATTTT. Its translation is CASSFQGSDTQYF.

This clonotype has a count of ten or more. The rearrangement links TRBV5-1 to TRBJ2-3, with TRBD2 identical over 10 bases. The V segment lost 5 bases and the J segment 5 bases; nucleotides outside the gene matches: 8. Looked up from germline, CDR1 is SGHRS and CDR2 is YFSETQ. The CDR3 covers 15 residues. The CDR3 loop reads CASRQAGGPGDTQYF. Written as DNA, the CDR3 is TGCGCCAGCAGACAAGCGGGAGGGCCTGGAGATACGCAGTATTTT.

This clonotype was seen ten or more times. The chain has TRBV20-1 and TRBJ2-3, with 8 bases aligning to TRBD1. The CDR3 runs to 14 residues. From germline, CDR1 is DFQATT and CDR2 SNEGSKA (reference sequence). The J segment lost 0 bases and the V segment lost 5 bases, leaving 4 bases of the junction unmatched. This CDR3 reads CSAAQGVSTDTQYF. CDR3 in DNA: TGCAGTGCTGCACAGGGGGTTAGCACAGATACGCAGTATTTT.

Many counts were recorded for this clonotype. The chain uses TRBV28 and TRBJ1-4; tentatively, D is TRBD1 (6 bases). Germline lookup yields CDR1 MDHEN and CDR2 SYDVKM. Trimming cost V 6 bases and J 0 bases, with 11 bases left between them. The CDR3 has 15 residues. The CDR3 DNA follows: TGTGCCAGCAGGGGAAACAGGGCAACTAATGAAAAACTGTTTTTT. Its protein is CASRGNRATNEKLFF.

This clonotype was recorded many times. The V call is TRBV5-1, the J call TRBJ1-6; TRBD1 matches 10 bases. This CDR3 region has 19 residues. Germline V gene lookup returns CDR1 SGHRS and CDR2 YFSETQ. V shed 1 base and J 0 bases; nucleotides not matched to a gene: 7. The CDR3 DNA reads as TGCGCCAGCAGCTTGTCCCCGGACAGGGGGAGCTCCTATAATTCACCCCTCCACTTT. Protein sequence: CASSLSPDRGSSYNSPLHF.